This entry is about one T cell receptor (beta chain). What antigen it recognizes has not been identified. Base qualities are not recorded, but no much larger clone differs from it by a single base. Libraries came from 5' RACE. Sequencing relied on an Illumina HiSeq 2500. A second PCR of 7 to 11 cycles was performed with a sample-barcoded 5' primer and a J-beta primer mix. A template-switch 5' adaptor carrying 12 random nucleotides introduced a unique molecular identifier onto each TCR beta cDNA molecule. Each sample yielded at least 2.5 million CDR3-containing paired-end reads. First-strand cDNA synthesis was performed from all RNA using the Mint cDNA synthesis kit, with priming by a TRBC-specific oligonucleotide. All cDNA was treated with uracil-DNA glycosylase and then went through a first 18-cycle PCR with the universal primers M1SS and BC2_uni_R. In the authors' own workflow: For normalization, 1 million high-quality reads, each with a distinct molecular identifier, were randomly selected from each sample. Reads sharing molecular identifiers were discarded rather than binned into consensus sequences. MiTCR, with a Q25 quality threshold and the strictest error-elimination algorithm, was used for CDR3 identification, clonotype clustering and error correction. Lower-bound total TCR beta diversity was estimated with a nonparametric unseen species model using Euler transformation. TCRdb reworked the public reads: Q25 trimming with fastp, MiXCR clone assembly, productive beta chains retained. For every CDR3 protein sequence, its rows merge into one entry that carries the most common genes and DNA. TCRdb assigned the V and J calls; the authors' analysis was not used. This sample gives approximately 600,000 distinct CDR3 sequences in total; roughly three fifths of them show up just once. The biggest ten clones account for over 30% of the sample.

This entry is derived from a study of blood T cells in healthy people across ages (dated by TCRdb to between 2015 and 2016). About the investigation overall: In model experiments, template switching captured roughly one uniquely barcoded TCR beta cDNA molecule for every two T cells. To track age-related changes in TCR beta repertoire diversity, the study relied on deep sequencing normalized with unique cDNA molecular identifiers. The donors were split into four age groups: young (average around 15 years), middle-aged (roughly 42), aged (roughly 60) and long-lived (approximately 80). To avoid experimental bias, donors of different ages were spread randomly across the sequencing lanes. Using the same blood draw, the study looked at two additional independent replicas of 1 million unique cDNA reads for two donors, one aged 18 to 29 and the other aged 80 or older.

Donors were approximately 42 systemically healthy Caucasian individuals from Russia aged roughly 6 to 100 years. Each donor gave 8 to 10 milliliters of peripheral blood, collected into EDTA-treated Vacutainer tubes. Ficoll-Paque density-gradient centrifugation was used to isolate PBMCs, with at least 6.5 million per sample. Total RNA, at least 6 micrograms per sample, was extracted from PBMCs with Trizol reagent. The percentages of naive CD45RAhigh/CD27high T cells were determined by flow cytometry on a PBMC aliquot from every donor. The full study reports these points: Because the CMV infection status of the donors was unknown, age-related changes in expanded clonotypes may potentially have been confounded. There was a strong correlation between observed TCR beta diversity and the percentage of naive T cells measured by flow cytometry. Compared with the aged group, the long-lived group had more naive CD4+ T cells, fewer expanded clones and increased TCR diversity, suggesting age selection. Observed TCR beta diversity per million T cells fell roughly linearly with age, and a significant reduction was already apparent by age around 40. Estimates of total diversity from one million sequenced T cells were regarded as lower bounds and underestimates. Because profiling used bulk unsorted PBMCs, naive and antigen-experienced compartments could not be compared conclusively.

The CDR3 has 16 amino acids, counting the end cysteine and phenylalanine. The DNA shown is the 48-base CDR3, in frame from base 1. The germline V gene specifies KGHDR as CDR1 and SFDVKD as CDR2. Trimming takes 7 bases from V and 5 bases from J, and the germline ends sit 21 bases apart. The rearranged segments are TRBV24-1 and TRBJ2-3; tentative D gene TRBD1, with 6 bases matching. This sequence originates from a man in his 60s in good health. The specimen sequenced was blood. The DNA sequence follows: TGTGCCACCAGGAATACGGGCCCAGGGGCGGAAGATACGCAGTATTTT. Translated, this is CATRNTGPGAEDTQYF.